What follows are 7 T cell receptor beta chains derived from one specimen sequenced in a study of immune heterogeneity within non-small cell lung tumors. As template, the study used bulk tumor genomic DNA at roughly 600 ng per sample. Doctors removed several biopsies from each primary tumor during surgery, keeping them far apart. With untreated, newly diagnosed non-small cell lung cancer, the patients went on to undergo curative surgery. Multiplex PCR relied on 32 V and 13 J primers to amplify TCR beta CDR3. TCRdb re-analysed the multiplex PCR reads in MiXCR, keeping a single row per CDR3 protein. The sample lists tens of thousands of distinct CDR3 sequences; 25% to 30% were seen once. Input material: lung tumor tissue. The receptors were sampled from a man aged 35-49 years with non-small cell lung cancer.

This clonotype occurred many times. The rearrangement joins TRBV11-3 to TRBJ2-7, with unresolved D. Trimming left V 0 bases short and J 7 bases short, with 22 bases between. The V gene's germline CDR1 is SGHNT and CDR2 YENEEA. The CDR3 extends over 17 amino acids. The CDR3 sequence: CASSLDPSQASRWEQYF. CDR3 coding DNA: TGTGCCAGCAGCTTAGATCCAAGTCAAGCTAGTAGGTGGGAGCAGTACTTC. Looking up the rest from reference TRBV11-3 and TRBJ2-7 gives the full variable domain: EAGVVQSPRYKIIEKKQPVAFWCNPISGHNTLYWYLQNLGQGPELLIRYENEEAVDDSQLPKDRFSAERLKGVDSTLKIQPAELGDSAVYLCASSLDPSQASRWEQYFGPGTRLTVT.

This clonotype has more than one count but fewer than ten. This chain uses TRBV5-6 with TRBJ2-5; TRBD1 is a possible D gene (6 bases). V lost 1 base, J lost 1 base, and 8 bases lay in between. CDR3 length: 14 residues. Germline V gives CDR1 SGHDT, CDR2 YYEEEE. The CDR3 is CASSLTGIQETQYF. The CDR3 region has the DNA TGTGCCAGCAGCTTGACAGGGATCCAAGAGACCCAGTACTTC.

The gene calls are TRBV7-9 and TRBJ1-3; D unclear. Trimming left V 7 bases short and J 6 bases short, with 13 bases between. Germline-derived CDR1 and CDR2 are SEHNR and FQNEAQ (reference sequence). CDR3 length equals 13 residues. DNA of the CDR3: TGTGCCAGCAAAGAAGGCTACGCAAACACCATATATTTT. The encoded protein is CASKEGYANTIYF.

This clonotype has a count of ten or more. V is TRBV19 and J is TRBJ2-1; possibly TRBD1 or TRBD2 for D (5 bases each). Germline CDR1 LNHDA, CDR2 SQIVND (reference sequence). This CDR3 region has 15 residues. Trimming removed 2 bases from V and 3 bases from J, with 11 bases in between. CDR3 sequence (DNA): TGTGCCAGTAGTATATCCGGGACGATCTACAATGAGCAGTTCTTC. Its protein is CASSISGTIYNEQFF.

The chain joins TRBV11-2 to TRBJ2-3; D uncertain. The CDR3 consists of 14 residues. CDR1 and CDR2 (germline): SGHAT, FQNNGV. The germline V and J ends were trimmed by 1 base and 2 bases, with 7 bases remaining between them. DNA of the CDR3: TGTGCCAGCAGCTTAGGATCTACCACAGATACGCAGTATTTT. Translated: CASSLGSTTDTQYF.

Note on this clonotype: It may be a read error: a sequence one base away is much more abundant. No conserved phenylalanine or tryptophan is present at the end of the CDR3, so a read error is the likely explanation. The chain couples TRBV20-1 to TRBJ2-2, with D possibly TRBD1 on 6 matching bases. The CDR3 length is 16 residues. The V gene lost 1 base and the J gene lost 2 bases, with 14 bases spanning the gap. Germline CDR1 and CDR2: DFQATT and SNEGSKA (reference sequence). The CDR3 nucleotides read TGCAGTGCTAGAGCTCCAGGCAGGGGCAACACCGGGGAGCTGTTTTCT. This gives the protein CSARAPGRGNTGELFS.

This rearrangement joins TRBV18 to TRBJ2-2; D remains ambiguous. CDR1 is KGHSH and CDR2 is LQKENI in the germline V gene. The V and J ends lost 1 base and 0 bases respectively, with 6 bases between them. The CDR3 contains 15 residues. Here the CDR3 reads CASSPQTANTGELFF. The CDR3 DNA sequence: TGTGCCAGCTCACCACAGACGGCGAACACCGGGGAGCTGTTTTTT.